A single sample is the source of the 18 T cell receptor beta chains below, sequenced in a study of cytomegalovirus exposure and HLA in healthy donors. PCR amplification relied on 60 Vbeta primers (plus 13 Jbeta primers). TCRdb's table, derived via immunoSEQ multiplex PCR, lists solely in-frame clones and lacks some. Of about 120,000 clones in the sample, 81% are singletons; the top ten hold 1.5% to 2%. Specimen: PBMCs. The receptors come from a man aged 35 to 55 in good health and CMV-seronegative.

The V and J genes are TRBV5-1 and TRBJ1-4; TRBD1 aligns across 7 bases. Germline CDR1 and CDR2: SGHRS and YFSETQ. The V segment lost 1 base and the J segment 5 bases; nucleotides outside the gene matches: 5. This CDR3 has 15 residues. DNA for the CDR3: TGCGCCAGCAGCTTGAGGGACAGATGGAATGAAAAACTGTTTTTT. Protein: CASSLRDRWNEKLFF.

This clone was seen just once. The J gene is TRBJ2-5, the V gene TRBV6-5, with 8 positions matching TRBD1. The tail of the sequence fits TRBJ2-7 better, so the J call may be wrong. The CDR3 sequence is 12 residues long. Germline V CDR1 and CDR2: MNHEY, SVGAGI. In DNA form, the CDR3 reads TGTGCCTCTAGGACAGGGACCTACGAGCAGTACTTC. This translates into CASRTGTYEQYF.

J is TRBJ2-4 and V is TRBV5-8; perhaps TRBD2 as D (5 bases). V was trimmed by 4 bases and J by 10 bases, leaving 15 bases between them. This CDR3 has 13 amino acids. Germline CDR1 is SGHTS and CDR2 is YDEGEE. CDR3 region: CASSRLDSSIQYF. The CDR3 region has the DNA TGTGCCAGCAGCAGACTGGACTCTTCGATTCAGTACTTC. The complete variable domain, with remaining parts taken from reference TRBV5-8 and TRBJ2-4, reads EAGVTQSPTHLIKTRGQQATLRCSPISGHTSVYWYQQALGLGLQFLLWYDEGEERNRGNFPPRFSGRQFPNYSSELNVNALELEDSALYLCASSRLDSSIQYFGAGTRLSVL.

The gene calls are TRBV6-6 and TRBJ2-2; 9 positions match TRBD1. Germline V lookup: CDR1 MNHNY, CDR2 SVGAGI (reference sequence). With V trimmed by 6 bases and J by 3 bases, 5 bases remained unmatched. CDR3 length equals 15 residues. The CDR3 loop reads CASRMTGGDTGELFF. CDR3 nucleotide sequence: TGTGCCAGCAGGATGACAGGGGGTGACACCGGGGAGCTGTTTTTT.

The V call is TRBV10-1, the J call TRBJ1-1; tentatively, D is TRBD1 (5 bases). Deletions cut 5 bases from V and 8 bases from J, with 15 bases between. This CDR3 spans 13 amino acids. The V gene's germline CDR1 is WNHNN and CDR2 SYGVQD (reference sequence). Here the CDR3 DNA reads TGCGCCAGCAGTCGCGGGGCCGCTCGCGAAGCTTTCTTT. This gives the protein CASSRGAAREAFF.

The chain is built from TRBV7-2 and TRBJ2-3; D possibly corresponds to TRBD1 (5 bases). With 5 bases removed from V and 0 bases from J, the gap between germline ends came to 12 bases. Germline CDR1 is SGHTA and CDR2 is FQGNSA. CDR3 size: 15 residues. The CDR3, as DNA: TGTGCCAGCAGCACCAGGGCAGCTAGCACAGATACGCAGTATTTT. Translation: CASSTRAASTDTQYF.

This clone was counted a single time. The CDR3 DNA reads as TGTGCCAGCAGCAAAGTGGCTAGCGGGGGTAAGTTATACGAGCAGTACTTC. Its protein product is CASSKVASGGKLYEQYF. V gene TRBV21-1 combines with J gene TRBJ2-7; the D call TRBD2 from the table was never checked on the DNA. TRBV21-1 is described as a pseudogene. The CDR3 totals 17 residues.

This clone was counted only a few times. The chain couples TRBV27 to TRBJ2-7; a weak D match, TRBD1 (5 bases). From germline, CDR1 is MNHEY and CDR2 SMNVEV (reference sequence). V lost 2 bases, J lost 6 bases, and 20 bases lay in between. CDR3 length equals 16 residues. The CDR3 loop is CASSLISGQGPLEQYF. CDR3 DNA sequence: TGTGCCAGCAGTTTAATCTCCGGGCAGGGCCCCCTCGAGCAGTACTTC.

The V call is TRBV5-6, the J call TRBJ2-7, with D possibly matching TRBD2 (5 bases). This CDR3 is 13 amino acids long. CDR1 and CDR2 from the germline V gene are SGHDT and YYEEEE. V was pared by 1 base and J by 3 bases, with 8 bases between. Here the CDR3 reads CASSLPRDYEQYF. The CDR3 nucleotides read TGTGCCAGCAGCTTGCCTCGGGACTACGAGCAGTACTTC. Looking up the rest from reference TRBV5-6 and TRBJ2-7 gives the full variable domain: DAGVTQSPTHLIKTRGQQVTLRCSPKSGHDTVSWYQQALGQGPQFIFQYYEEEERQRGNFPDRFSGHQFPNYSSELNVNALLLGDSALYLCASSLPRDYEQYFGPGTRLTVT.

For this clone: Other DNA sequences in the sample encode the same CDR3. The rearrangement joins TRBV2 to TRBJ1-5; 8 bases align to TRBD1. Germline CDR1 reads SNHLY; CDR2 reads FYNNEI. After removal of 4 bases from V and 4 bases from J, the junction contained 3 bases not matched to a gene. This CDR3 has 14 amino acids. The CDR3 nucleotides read TGTGCCAGCAGTGGTGGACAGGGAAATCAGCCCCAGCATTTT. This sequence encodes CASSGGQGNQPQHF.

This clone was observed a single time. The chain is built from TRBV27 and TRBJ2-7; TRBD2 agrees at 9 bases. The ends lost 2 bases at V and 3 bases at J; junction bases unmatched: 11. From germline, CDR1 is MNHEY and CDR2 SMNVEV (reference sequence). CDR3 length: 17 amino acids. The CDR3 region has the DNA TGTGCCAGCAGTTTAAGGTCAGGGCTAGCGGGACACTACGAGCAGTACTTC. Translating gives CASSLRSGLAGHYEQYF.

This CDR3 is CASSPGQGNSDTQYF. The CDR3 nucleotides read TGTGCCAGCAGCCCTGGACAGGGCAACTCGGATACGCAGTATTTT. The chain recombines TRBV5-6 with TRBJ2-3; TRBD1 agrees at 8 bases. V lost 4 bases to trimming and J lost 6 bases; unmatched junction nucleotides: 10. CDR1 is SGHDT, CDR2 YYEEEE, per germline. The CDR3 has 15 amino acids.

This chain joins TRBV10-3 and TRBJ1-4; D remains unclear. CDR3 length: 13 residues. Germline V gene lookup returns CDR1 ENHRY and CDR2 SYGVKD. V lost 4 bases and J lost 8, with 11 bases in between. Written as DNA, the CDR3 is TGTGCCATCAGTGGGGTCGAGGGAGAAAAACTGTTTTTT. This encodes CAISGVEGEKLFF.

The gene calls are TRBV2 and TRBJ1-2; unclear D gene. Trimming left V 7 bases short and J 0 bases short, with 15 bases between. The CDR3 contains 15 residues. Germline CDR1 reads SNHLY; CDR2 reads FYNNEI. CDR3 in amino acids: CASIYAPTANYGYTF. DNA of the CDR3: TGTGCCAGCATCTACGCCCCCACGGCTAACTATGGCTACACCTTC.

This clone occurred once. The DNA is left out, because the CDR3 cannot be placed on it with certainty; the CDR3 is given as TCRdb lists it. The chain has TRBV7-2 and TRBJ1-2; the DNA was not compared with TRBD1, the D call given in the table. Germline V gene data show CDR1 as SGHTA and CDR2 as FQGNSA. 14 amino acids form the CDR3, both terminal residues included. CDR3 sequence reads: CASSLAFAGGSLLF.

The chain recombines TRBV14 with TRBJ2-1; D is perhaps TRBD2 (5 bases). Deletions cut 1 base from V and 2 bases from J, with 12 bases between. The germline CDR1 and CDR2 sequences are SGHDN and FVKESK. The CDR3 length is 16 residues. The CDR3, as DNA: TGTGCCAGCAGCCAAGTACCGGGGTATACCTACAATGAGCAGTTCTTC. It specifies CASSQVPGYTYNEQFF.

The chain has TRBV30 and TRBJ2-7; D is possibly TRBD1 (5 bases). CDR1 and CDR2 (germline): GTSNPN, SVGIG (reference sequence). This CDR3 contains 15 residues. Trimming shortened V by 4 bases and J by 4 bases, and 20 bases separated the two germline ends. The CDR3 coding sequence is TGTGCCTGGACCGCGTCAGGGATAGGGGTTTACGAGCAGTACTTC. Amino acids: CAWTASGIGVYEQYF.

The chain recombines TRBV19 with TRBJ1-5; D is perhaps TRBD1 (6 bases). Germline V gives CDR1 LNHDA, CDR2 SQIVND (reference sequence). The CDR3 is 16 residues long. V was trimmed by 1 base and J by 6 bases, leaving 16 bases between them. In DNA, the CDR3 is TGTGCCAGTAGTATAGTTCCCCAGGGGCCCCGTCAGCCCCAGCATTTT. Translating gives CASSIVPQGPRQPQHF.